Ten or more counts support the clone carrying this T cell receptor (beta chain). Its antigen remains unknown. Germline CDR1 KGHSH, CDR2 LQKENI. V was pared by 3 bases and J by 8 bases, with 13 bases between. The CDR3 loop spans 14 amino acids. The sample comes from a study of T cells in Graves' hyperthyroidism and ophthalmopathy. Study overall: The blood sample was taken at first diagnosis, before treatment began.

Study results and limitations: Blood held most thyroid clonotypes expanded above 0.001 frequency.

Disease duration was under 3 months in the ophthalmopathy patients, who also had a Clinical Activity Score of at least 3 and a NOSPECS grade of at least 4. Thyroid ultrasound and orbital computed tomography, with clinical symptoms and serum thyroxine and TRAb, informed diagnoses. Amplified regions were TCR beta CDR3 sequences from RNA transcripts. TCR CDR3 regions were first amplified by RT-PCR with HTBI primers. TCRdb fed the multiplex PCR reads into MiXCR, producing one record per CDR3 protein. The sample has 300,000 or so distinct CDR3 sequences, 15% to 20% seen once; the top ten hold just over 55%.

The clonotype comes from a woman aged 55-69 years with Graves' ophthalmopathy. The sequencing sample was made of blood. The chain has TRBV18 and TRBJ1-4; D not resolved. CDR3 sequence: CASSPGSNLEKLFF. The CDR3 DNA reads TGTGCCAGCTCACCGGGTAGCAACCTCGAAAAACTGTTTTTT.